A single sample gave rise to the 31 T cell receptor beta chains below, sequenced in a study of human T cells and chemical hapten exposure. TCRdb re-analysed the RACE reads in MiXCR, keeping a single row per CDR3 protein. The table records about 110,000 distinct CDR3 sequences, 9.2% of them present only once. As to time point: patch test 2, 6 weeks after DPC sensitization. Treatment noted: therapeutic diphenylcyclopropenone sensitization with weekly scalp DPC. The sequencing used whole blood, collected in connection with sensitization to the hapten diphenylcyclopropenone (DPC). These receptors were taken from a woman between 40 and 50 years old with alopecia areata. Some clones in this sample may be carry-over from other donors' samples.

In this sample, this clonotype turned up many times. The genes are TRBV6-6 and TRBJ2-2; no clear D. CDR1 MNHNY and CDR2 SVGAGI come from the germline V gene (reference sequence). Trimming removed 7 bases at V and 4 bases at J, with 16 bases between. The CDR3 runs 15 residues. Written as DNA, the CDR3 is TGTGCCAGCACCTACTTAAGGGCTGGCACCGGGGAGCTGTTTTTT. This codes for CASTYLRAGTGELFF.

This clonotype was seen a few times. The V gene is TRBV6-5, the J gene TRBJ1-3; the match to TRBD1 covers 9 bases. Germline loops: CDR1 MNHEY, CDR2 SVGAGI. Trimming removed 6 bases from V and 3 bases from J; junction bases left unmatched: 3. The CDR3 runs 14 residues. The CDR3 DNA sequence: TGTGCCAGCAGCACAGGGGGCAGTGGAAACACCATATATTTT. Protein: CASSTGGSGNTIYF.

The rearrangement links TRBV5-1 to TRBJ2-1, with D possibly being TRBD1 (5 bases). Trimming removed 2 bases at V and 12 bases at J, with 12 bases between. In germline, CDR1 is SGHRS, CDR2 YFSETQ. This CDR3 spans 12 amino acids. The CDR3 is CASSFQGVRQFF. The CDR3 DNA reads as TGCGCCAGCAGCTTTCAGGGTGTTAGGCAGTTCTTC. Full variable domain (outside the CDR3, taken from reference TRBV5-1 and TRBJ2-1): KAGVTQTPRYLIKTRGQQVTLSCSPISGHRSVSWYQQTPGQGLQFLFEYFSETQRNKGNFPGRFSGRQFSNSRSEMNVSTLELGDSALYLCASSFQGVRQFFGPGTRLTVL.

There are many counts of this clonotype. The genes are TRBV7-2 and TRBJ1-5, with D tentatively TRBD1 (6 bases). The V end was cut by 4 bases, the J end by 8 bases, with 21 bases between. The CDR3 consists of 16 residues. The germline V gene has CDR1 SGHTA and CDR2 FQGNSA. This CDR3 reads CASSSFPRTDNKPQHF. CDR3 bases: TGTGCCAGCAGCTCATTCCCCCGGACAGATAATAAGCCCCAGCATTTT.

The chain joins TRBV6-1 to TRBJ2-2; 7 bases line up with TRBD2. The CDR3 is 15 amino acids. Looked up from germline, CDR1 is MNHNS and CDR2 is SASEGT. V lost 4 bases to trimming and J lost 7 bases; unmatched junction nucleotides: 9. CDR3 loop: CASSVGGTMGGELFF. The CDR3 coding sequence is TGTGCCAGCAGTGTAGGCGGGACTATGGGCGGGGAGCTGTTTTTT.

This clonotype was observed a handful of times. This rearrangement joins TRBV20-1 to TRBJ1-5; no definite D call. V lost 5 bases to trimming and J lost 0 bases, with 5 bases between them. The CDR3 has 12 residues. Per germline, CDR1 DFQATT and CDR2 SNEGSKA (reference sequence). In DNA, the CDR3 is TGCAGTGCTTCTTTTAGCAATCAGCCCCAGCATTTT. This sequence encodes CSASFSNQPQHF.

This chain uses TRBV9 with TRBJ2-2; D is unresolved. V shed 2 bases and J shed 5 bases, with 4 bases lying between them. Germline loops: CDR1 SGDLS, CDR2 YYNGEE. This CDR3 region has 12 residues. In DNA, the CDR3 is TGTGCCAGCAGCGTGGGTACCGGGGAGCTGTTTTTT. Translated: CASSVGTGELFF.

At least ten counts were recorded for this clonotype. V is TRBV6-2 or TRBV6-3 and J is TRBJ1-1; D is uncertain. V lost 0 bases and J 6 bases, leaving 11 bases between the germline ends. Germline V gives CDR1 MNHEY, CDR2 SVGEGT. The CDR3 is made up of 14 amino acids. The CDR3 loop reads CASSYSEVGPEAFF. The CDR3 DNA reads as TGTGCCAGCAGTTACTCGGAGGTAGGGCCTGAAGCTTTCTTT.

This clonotype has a count of ten or more. The chain employs TRBV11-2 and TRBJ2-7, with D uncertain. The V and J ends lost 4 bases and 6 bases respectively, with 13 bases between them. The CDR3 sequence is 13 residues long. Germline CDR1 SGHAT, CDR2 FQNNGV. The DNA for the CDR3 is TGTGCCAGCAGCTCCCCTACCCGGGTCGAGCAGTACTTC. The encoded protein is CASSSPTRVEQYF.

Only a few counts were recorded for this clonotype. J is TRBJ2-1 and V is TRBV2; 8 bases fit TRBD2. The CDR3 has 14 residues. The germline CDR1 and CDR2 sequences are SNHLY and FYNNEI. V lost 7 bases and J lost 6; bases outside the gene matches: 8. The CDR3 spells CASIVSGGRNEQFF. Here the CDR3 DNA reads TGTGCCAGCATCGTTTCGGGGGGGCGCAATGAGCAGTTCTTC.

The chain is built from TRBV4-1 and TRBJ1-5; TRBD1 is a possible D gene (5 bases). Trimming removed 0 bases at V and 2 bases at J, with 8 bases between. Germline CDR1 is MGHRA and CDR2 is YSYEKL. The CDR3 totals 15 residues. The CDR3 DNA follows: TGCGCCAGCAGCCAAGATCCGGGGGGCAATCAGCCCCAGCATTTT. Its translation is CASSQDPGGNQPQHF.

The chain recombines TRBV6-5 with TRBJ2-1; perhaps TRBD2 as D (5 bases). Between the trimmed V and J ends, which lost 0 bases and 1 base, there was a span of 13 bases. The CDR3 totals 17 residues. Germline V lookup: CDR1 MNHEY, CDR2 SVGAGI. The CDR3 spells CASSYSSGVGSYNEQFF. The CDR3 DNA reads TGTGCCAGCAGTTACTCATCCGGGGTGGGGTCCTACAATGAGCAGTTCTTC.

The chain carries TRBV18 and TRBJ1-5; D gene unclear. V was shortened by 3 bases and J by 0 bases, with 9 bases between the two germline ends. CDR3 size: 15 residues. In germline, CDR1 is KGHSH, CDR2 LQKENI. The CDR3 sequence is CASSPRRYSNQPQHF. The CDR3 nucleotides read TGTGCCAGCTCACCCCGACGCTATAGCAATCAGCCCCAGCATTTT. The whole variable domain, remainder taken from reference TRBV18 and TRBJ1-5, is NAGVMQNPRHLVRRRGQEARLRCSPMKGHSHVYWYRQLPEEGLKFMVYLQKENIIDESGMPKERFSAEFPKEGPSILRIQQVVRGDSAAYFCASSPRRYSNQPQHFGDGTRLSIL.

The rearrangement links TRBV10-3 to TRBJ2-3, with 13 bases matching TRBD2. Losses at the gene ends were 6 bases for V and 3 bases for J; bases not matched to a gene: 15. Germline lookup yields CDR1 ENHRY and CDR2 SYGVKD. This CDR3 region has 19 residues. The CDR3 DNA sequence: TGTGCCATCAGCGAAAAAACCGGGACTAGCGGGGAGAGGACAGATACGCAGTATTTT. Translating it yields CAISEKTGTSGERTDTQYF.

A remark on this clonotype: Being one base from a much bigger clone, this may be a read error. Since the CDR3 does not end with the conserved phenylalanine or tryptophan, this likely comes from a read error. The chain couples TRBV18 to TRBJ1-1, with 12 bases aligning to TRBD1. This CDR3 spans 15 amino acids. With V trimmed by 2 bases and J by 7 bases, 5 bases remained unmatched. The germline CDR1 and CDR2 sequences are KGHSH and LQKENI. CDR3 region: CASSPTGQGANEAFI. The CDR3 region has the DNA TGTGCCAGCTCACCAACGGGACAGGGGGCGAATGAAGCTTTCATT.

This clonotype was counted ten times or more. The chain recombines TRBV4-3 with TRBJ1-5; perhaps TRBD1 as D (6 bases). V was pared by 2 bases and J by 0 bases, with 8 bases between. CDR3 length: 15 amino acids. Germline-derived CDR1 and CDR2 are LGHNA and YSLEER. The CDR3 protein is CASSQYRDSNQPQHF. CDR3 DNA sequence: TGCGCCAGCAGCCAATACAGGGATAGCAATCAGCCCCAGCATTTT.

This clonotype was counted at least ten times. Without the conserved terminal phenylalanine or tryptophan, this CDR3 likely stems from a read error. No DNA is shown, since the ends of the CDR3 on it are uncertain; the CDR3 is the one TCRdb lists. The V gene is TRBV7-4, the J gene TRBJ2-7; TRBD2, the table's D call, was not compared with the DNA. Germline loops: CDR1 SGHVT, CDR2 SQSDAQ. The CDR3 totals 12 residues, both ends included. The CDR3: CASSLVGKRPGI.

In regard to this clonotype: Without the conserved terminal phenylalanine or tryptophan, this CDR3 likely stems from a read error. The CDR3 protein is CASSLSSGGASEQYL. The CDR3 nucleotides read TGTGCCAGCTCACTATCTAGCGGGGGGGCTTCGGAGCAGTACTTA. The J gene is TRBJ2-7, the V gene TRBV18; 12 bases match TRBD2. Germline V CDR1 and CDR2: KGHSH, LQKENI. The J segment lost 7 bases and the V segment lost 4 bases, leaving 8 bases of the junction unmatched. The CDR3 consists of 15 residues.

This clonotype was observed at least ten times. The chain recombines TRBV28 with TRBJ2-1, with D hard to call. Germline V gives CDR1 MDHEN, CDR2 SYDVKM. The ends were cut back, 3 bases at V and 0 bases at J, with 9 bases in the middle. The CDR3 covers 15 residues. In DNA form, the CDR3 reads TGTGCCAGCAGTTTCACGAGCCTCTCCTACAATGAGCAGTTCTTC. It specifies CASSFTSLSYNEQFF.

This clonotype was seen many times. The rearrangement joins TRBV4-1 to TRBJ1-4; 9 nucleotides line up with TRBD1. CDR1 and CDR2 from the germline V gene are MGHRA and YSYEKL. The CDR3 sequence is 15 residues long. V lost 6 bases to trimming and J lost 8 bases; unmatched junction nucleotides: 10. The CDR3 nucleotides read TGCGCCAGCAGTCCCGACAGGACAGGGGCCGAAAAACTGTTTTTT. This translates into CASSPDRTGAEKLFF.

This clonotype was detected many times. The chain has TRBV7-9 and TRBJ1-1; D perhaps matches TRBD1 (6 bases). V lost 3 bases to trimming and J lost 0 bases, with 20 bases between them. From germline, CDR1 is SEHNR and CDR2 FQNEAQ (reference sequence). The CDR3 runs to 18 residues. CDR3 sequence: CASSFLPGTKVMNTEAFF. In DNA, the CDR3 is TGTGCCAGCAGCTTTCTACCAGGGACAAAGGTTATGAACACTGAAGCTTTCTTT.

This clonotype has only a few counts. The rearrangement uses TRBV7-6 and TRBJ2-7, with TRBD1 matching over 7 bases. V was pared by 0 bases and J by 5 bases, with 1 base of the junction left unmatched. Germline V lookup: CDR1 SGHVS, CDR2 FNYEAQ. The CDR3 runs to 13 residues. As DNA, the CDR3 is TGTGCCAGCAGCTTAGCTGACAGGGACGAGCAGTACTTC. As protein: CASSLADRDEQYF.

This clonotype was detected many times. V usage is TRBV29-1 and J usage is TRBJ2-1; TRBD2 aligns across 9 bases. Trimming at V came to 6 bases and at J to 1 base, leaving 13 bases not matched to a gene. The germline V gene has CDR1 SQVTM and CDR2 ANQGSEA. This CDR3 region has 17 residues. The chain's CDR3 is CSVPNSGTSPSYNEQFF. DNA for the CDR3: TGCAGCGTGCCCAACTCCGGGACTAGCCCGTCCTACAATGAGCAGTTCTTC.

This clonotype was counted between two and nine times. This sequence joins TRBV27 and TRBJ2-3, with D perhaps matching TRBD1 (6 bases). Germline lookup yields CDR1 MNHEY and CDR2 SMNVEV (reference sequence). The CDR3 contains 17 residues. V was clipped by 2 bases and J by 0 bases, with 15 bases between them. Here the CDR3 DNA reads TGTGCCAGCAGTTTAGGCTTGCCGGGACATAGCACAGATACGCAGTATTTT. The encoded protein is CASSLGLPGHSTDTQYF.

This clonotype was seen at least ten times. For the CDR3, the DNA is TGTGCCAGCAGTGGGGTCGAGGGGGCCAACGTCCTGACTTTC. Protein product: CASSGVEGANVLTF. This sequence joins TRBV6-6 and TRBJ2-6; no clear D gene. This CDR3 has 14 amino acids. The V gene's germline CDR1 is MNHNY and CDR2 SVGAGI (reference sequence). V lost 5 bases to trimming and J lost 4 bases, with 9 bases between them.

This chain links TRBV20-1 with TRBJ2-7; 9 positions agree with TRBD2. V lost 0 bases and J lost 4; bases outside the gene matches: 4. Germline-derived CDR1 and CDR2 are DFQATT and SNEGSKA (reference sequence). This CDR3 region has 14 residues. This CDR3 reads CSARDPAGGYEQYF. The CDR3 bases are TGCAGTGCTAGAGATCCAGCGGGGGGTTACGAGCAGTACTTC.

The chain carries TRBV5-1 and TRBJ1-2, with TRBD1 as a possible D gene (6 bases). This CDR3 is 14 amino acids long. With 7 bases removed from V and 5 bases from J, the gap between germline ends came to 18 bases. The germline CDR1 and CDR2 sequences are SGHRS and YFSETQ. CDR3: CASATTGKGYGYTF. The CDR3 nucleotides read TGCGCCAGCGCCACAACAGGGAAGGGTTATGGCTACACCTTC.

This clonotype was recorded many times. The chain uses TRBV6-6 and TRBJ1-1, with D maybe TRBD1 (6 bases). V gave up 7 bases and J gave up 0 bases, with 12 bases separating them. CDR3 length equals 14 residues. Looked up from germline, CDR1 is MNHNY and CDR2 is SVGAGI (reference sequence). CDR3 protein: CASMSGGLNTEAFF. The CDR3 region has the DNA TGTGCCAGCATGAGCGGGGGGCTGAACACTGAAGCTTTCTTT.

This clonotype was detected ten times or more. This rearrangement joins TRBV4-3 to TRBJ1-1; maybe TRBD1 (5 bases). Germline CDR1 and CDR2: LGHNA and YSLEER. The V end lost 0 bases, the J end lost 3 bases, and 14 bases lay between the germline ends. CDR3 length: 16 residues. The CDR3 DNA reads TGCGCCAGCAGCCAAGAAGTCAATTTGGGGGACACTGAAGCTTTCTTT. Its protein product is CASSQEVNLGDTEAFF.

At least ten counts were recorded for this clonotype. The chain employs TRBV10-3 and TRBJ1-5; the D gene is possibly TRBD1 (6 bases). The germline V and J ends were trimmed by 3 bases and 2 bases, with 11 bases remaining between them. In germline, CDR1 is ENHRY, CDR2 SYGVKD. This CDR3 is built from 15 residues. The CDR3 DNA sequence: TGTGCCATCAGTGACCCAGGGGCTCGCAATCAGCCCCAGCATTTT. Translated: CAISDPGARNQPQHF.

The rearrangement joins TRBV28 to TRBJ2-3, with 12 bases that match TRBD2. V was pared by 5 bases and J by 2 bases, with 2 bases of the junction left unmatched. The CDR3 has 15 amino acids. Germline V CDR1 and CDR2: MDHEN, SYDVKM. The CDR3 DNA reads as TGTGCCAGCAGTCTAGCGGGGGGGGTCACAGATACGCAGTATTTT. Amino acid sequence: CASSLAGGVTDTQYF.